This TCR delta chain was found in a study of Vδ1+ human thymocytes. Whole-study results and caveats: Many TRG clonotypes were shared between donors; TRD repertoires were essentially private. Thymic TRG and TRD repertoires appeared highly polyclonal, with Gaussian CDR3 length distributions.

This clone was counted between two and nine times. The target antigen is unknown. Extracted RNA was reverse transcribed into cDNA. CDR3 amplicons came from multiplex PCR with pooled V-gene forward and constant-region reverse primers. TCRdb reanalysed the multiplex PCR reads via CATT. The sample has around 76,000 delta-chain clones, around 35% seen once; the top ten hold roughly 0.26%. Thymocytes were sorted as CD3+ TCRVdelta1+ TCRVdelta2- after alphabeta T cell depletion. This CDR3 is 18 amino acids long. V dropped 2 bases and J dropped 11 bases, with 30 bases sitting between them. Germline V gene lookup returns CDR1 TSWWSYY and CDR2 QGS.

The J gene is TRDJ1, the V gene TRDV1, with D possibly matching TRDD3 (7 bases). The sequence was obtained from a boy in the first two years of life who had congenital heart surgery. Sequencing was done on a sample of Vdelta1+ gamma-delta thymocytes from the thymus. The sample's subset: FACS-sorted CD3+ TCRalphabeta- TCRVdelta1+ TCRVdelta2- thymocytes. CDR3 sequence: CALGETPSLLRYWGHLIF. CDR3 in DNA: TGTGCTCTTGGGGAAACACCCTCCCTCCTACGGTACTGGGGCCATCTCATCTTT.